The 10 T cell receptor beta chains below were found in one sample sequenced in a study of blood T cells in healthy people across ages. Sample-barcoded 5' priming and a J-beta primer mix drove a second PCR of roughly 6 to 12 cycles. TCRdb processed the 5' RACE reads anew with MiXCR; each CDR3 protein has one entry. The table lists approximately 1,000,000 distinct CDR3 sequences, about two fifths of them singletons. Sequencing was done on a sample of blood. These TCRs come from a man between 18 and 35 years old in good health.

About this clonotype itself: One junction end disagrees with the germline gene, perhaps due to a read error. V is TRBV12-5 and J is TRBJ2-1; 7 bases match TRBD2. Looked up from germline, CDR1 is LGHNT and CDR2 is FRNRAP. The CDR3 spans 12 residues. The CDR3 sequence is CASQTSYYEQFF. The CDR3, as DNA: TGTGCTAGCCAGACTAGCTACTATGAGCAGTTCTTC.

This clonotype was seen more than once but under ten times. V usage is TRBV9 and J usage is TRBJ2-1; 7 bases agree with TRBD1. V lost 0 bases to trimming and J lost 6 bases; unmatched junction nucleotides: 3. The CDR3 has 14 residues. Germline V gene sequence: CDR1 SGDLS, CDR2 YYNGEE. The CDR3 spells CASSVGAGGNEQFF. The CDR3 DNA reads TGTGCCAGCAGCGTAGGGGCAGGGGGCAATGAGCAGTTCTTC.

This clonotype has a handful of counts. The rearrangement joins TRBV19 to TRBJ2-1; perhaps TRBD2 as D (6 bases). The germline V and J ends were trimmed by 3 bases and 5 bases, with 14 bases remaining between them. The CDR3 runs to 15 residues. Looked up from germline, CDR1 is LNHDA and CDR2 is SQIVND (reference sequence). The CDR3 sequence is CASSMGLKSNNEQFF. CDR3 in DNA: TGTGCCAGTAGTATGGGACTCAAATCTAACAATGAGCAGTTCTTC.

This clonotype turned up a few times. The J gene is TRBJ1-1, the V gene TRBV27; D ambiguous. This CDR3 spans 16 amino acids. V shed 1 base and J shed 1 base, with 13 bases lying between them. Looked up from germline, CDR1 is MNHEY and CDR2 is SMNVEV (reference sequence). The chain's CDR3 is CASSLLGRRTNTEAFF. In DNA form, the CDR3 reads TGTGCCAGCAGTTTATTAGGCCGTCGGACGAACACTGAAGCTTTCTTT.

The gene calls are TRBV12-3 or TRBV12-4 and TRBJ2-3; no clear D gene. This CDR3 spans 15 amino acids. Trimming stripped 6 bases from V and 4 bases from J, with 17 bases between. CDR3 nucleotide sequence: TGTGCCAGCAGCACCCTGGCAGCCAACCCAGATACGCAGTATTTT. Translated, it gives CASSTLAANPDTQYF.

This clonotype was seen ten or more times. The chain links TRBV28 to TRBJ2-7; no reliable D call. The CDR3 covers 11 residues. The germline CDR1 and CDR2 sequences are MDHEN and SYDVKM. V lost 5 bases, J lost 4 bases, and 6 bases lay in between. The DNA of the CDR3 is TGTGCCAGCAGTGATAATTACGAGCAGTACTTC. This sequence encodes CASSDNYEQYF.

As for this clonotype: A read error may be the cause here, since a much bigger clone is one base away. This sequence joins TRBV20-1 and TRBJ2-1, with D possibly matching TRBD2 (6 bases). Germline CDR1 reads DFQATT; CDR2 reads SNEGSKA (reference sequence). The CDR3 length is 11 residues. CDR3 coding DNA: TGCAGTGCTGGGACTTACAATGGGCAGTTCTTC. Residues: CSAGTYNGQFF.

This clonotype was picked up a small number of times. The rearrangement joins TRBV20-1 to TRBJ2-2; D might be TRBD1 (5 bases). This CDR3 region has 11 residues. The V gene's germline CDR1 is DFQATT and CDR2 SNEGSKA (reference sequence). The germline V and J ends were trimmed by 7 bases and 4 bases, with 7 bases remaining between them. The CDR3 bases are TGCAGTGGACAGATCACCGGGGAGCTGTTTTTT. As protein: CSGQITGELFF.

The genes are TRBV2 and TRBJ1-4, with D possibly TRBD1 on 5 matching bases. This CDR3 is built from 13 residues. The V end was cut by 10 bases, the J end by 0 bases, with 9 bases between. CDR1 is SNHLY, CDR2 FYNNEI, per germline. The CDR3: CATGGSTNEKLFF. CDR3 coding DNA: TGTGCCACCGGGGGATCAACTAATGAAAAACTGTTTTTT.

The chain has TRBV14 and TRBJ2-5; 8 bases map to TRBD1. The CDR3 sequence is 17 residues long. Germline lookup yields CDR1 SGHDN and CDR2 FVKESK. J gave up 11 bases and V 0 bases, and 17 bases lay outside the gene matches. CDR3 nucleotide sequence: TGTGCCAGCAGCCAAGACCCGGACAGGGTTTATGACAATGAGCAGTACTTC. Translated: CASSQDPDRVYDNEQYF.